This TCR beta chain emerged from a study of untreated major depressive disorder. V lost 7 bases and J lost 8, with 13 bases in between. CDR3 length equals 12 residues. Germline V gives CDR1 SNHLY, CDR2 FYNNEI. For sex, age, current smoking status and body mass index, every depressed patient had a pairwise-matched non-depressed control. Among patients, depression was moderate to severe. To note about this clone: Its matching antigen is unknown.

Sequencing was performed with immunoSEQ multiplex PCR; in TCRdb, only in-frame clones are kept and a portion is missing. In the table there are about 20,000 clones, around 90% of which are singletons. Findings and caveats of the study: Compared with controls, depressed patients showed more TRBV05-01 (Vbeta 5.1) usage in CD4+ T cells.

Sequencing input: CD4+ T cells from PBMCs. V gene TRBV2 combines with J gene TRBJ2-3; possible D gene TRBD2, 6 bases. The TCR comes from a woman aged 40 to 55 with major depressive disorder. In DNA, the CDR3 is TGTGCCAGCAAGGCAGACGGGAGTACGCAGTATTTT. Protein product: CASKADGSTQYF.